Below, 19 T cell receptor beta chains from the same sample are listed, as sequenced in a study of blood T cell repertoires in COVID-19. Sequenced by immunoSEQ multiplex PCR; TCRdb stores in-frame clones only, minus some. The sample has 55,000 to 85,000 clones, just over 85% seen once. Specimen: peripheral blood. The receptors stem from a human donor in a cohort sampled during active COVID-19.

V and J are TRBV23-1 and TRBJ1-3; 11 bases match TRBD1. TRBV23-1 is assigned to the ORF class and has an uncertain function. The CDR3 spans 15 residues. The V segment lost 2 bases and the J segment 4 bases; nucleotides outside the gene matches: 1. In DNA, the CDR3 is TGCGCCAGCAGTCAAGGACAGGGGGCAGGAAACACCATATATTTT. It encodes CASSQGQGAGNTIYF.

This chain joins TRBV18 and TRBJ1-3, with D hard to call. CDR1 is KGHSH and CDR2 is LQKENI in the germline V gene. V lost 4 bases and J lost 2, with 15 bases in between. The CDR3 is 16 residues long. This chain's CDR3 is CASSLYSPSAGNTIYF. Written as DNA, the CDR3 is TGTGCCAGCTCACTATACAGTCCATCGGCTGGAAACACCATATATTTT.

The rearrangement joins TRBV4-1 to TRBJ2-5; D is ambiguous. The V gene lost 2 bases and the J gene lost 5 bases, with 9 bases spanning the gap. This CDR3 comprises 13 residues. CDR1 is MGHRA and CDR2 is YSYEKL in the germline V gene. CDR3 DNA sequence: TGCGCCAGCAGCCAACGGTCCAGGGAGACCCAGTACTTC. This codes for CASSQRSRETQYF.

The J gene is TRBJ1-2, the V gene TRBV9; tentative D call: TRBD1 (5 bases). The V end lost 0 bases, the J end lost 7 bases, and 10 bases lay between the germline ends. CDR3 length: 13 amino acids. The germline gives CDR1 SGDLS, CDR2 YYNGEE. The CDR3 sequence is CASSVVRGGGYTF. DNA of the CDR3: TGTGCCAGCAGCGTAGTAAGGGGCGGTGGCTACACCTTC. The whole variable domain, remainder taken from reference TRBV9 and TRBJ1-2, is DSGVTQTPKHLITATGQRVTLRCSPRSGDLSVYWYQQSLDQGLQFLIQYYNGEERAKGNILERFSAQQFPDLHSELNLSSLELGDSALYFCASSVVRGGGYTFGSGTRLTVV.

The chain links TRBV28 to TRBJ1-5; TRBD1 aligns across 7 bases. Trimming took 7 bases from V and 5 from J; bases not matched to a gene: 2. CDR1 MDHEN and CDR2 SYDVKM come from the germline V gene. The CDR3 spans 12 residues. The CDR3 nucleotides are TGTGCCAGCAACAGGGGACATCAGCCCCAGCATTTT. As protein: CASNRGHQPQHF.

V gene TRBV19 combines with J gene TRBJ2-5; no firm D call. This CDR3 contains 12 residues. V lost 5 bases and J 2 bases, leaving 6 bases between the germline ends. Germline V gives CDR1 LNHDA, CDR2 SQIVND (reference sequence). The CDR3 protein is CASSRQQETQYF. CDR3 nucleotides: TGTGCCAGTAGTCGTCAGCAAGAGACCCAGTACTTC.

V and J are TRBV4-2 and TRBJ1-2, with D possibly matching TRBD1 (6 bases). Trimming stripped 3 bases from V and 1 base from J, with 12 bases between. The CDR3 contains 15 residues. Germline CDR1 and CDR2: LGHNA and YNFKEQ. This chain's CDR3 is CASSQRRTDNYGYTF. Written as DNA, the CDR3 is TGTGCCAGCAGCCAGCGAAGGACAGATAACTATGGCTACACCTTC.

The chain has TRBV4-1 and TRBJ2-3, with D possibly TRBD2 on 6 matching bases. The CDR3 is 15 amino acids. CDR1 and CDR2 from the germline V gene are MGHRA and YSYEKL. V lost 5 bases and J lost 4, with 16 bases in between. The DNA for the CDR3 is TGCGCCAGCAGCATTAGCGGAAATCCCTCAGATACGCAGTATTTT. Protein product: CASSISGNPSDTQYF.

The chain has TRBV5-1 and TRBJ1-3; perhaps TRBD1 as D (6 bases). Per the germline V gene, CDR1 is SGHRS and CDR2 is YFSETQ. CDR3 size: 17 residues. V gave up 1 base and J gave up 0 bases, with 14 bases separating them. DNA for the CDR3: TGCGCCAGCAGCTTGAGCGCCGACAGGAGCTCTGGAAACACCATATATTTT. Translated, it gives CASSLSADRSSGNTIYF.

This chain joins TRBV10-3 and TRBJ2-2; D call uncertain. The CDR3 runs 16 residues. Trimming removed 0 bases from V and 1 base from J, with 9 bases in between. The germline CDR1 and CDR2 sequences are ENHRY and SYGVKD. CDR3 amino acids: CAISESTDLNTGELFF. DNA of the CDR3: TGTGCCATCAGTGAGTCGACCGACTTGAACACCGGGGAGCTGTTTTTT.

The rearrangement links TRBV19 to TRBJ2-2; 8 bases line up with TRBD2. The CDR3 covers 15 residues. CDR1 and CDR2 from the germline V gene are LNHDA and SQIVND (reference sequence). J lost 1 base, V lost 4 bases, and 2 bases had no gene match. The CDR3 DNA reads TGTGCCAGTAGTAAGACTAGCGAGAACACCGGGGAGCTGTTTTTT. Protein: CASSKTSENTGELFF.

In DNA, the CDR3 is TGTGCCAGCAGTGAAGTGGGCCTGGGTAATTCACCCCTCCACTTT. Translation gives CASSEVGLGNSPLHF. The rearrangement uses TRBV6-1 and TRBJ1-6; no definite D call. Looked up from germline, CDR1 is MNHNS and CDR2 is SASEGT. This CDR3 is 15 amino acids long. Trimming shortened V by 1 base and J by 6 bases, and 10 bases separated the two germline ends.

DNA of the CDR3: TGTGCCAGCAGTCGCCGGGACAACGTGGGCTACACCTTC. Its translation is CASSRRDNVGYTF. The V call is TRBV6-5, the J call TRBJ1-2; maybe TRBD1 (6 bases). CDR1 is MNHEY, CDR2 SVGAGI, per germline. The CDR3 spans 13 residues. Trimming took off 5 bases at V and 8 bases at J, with 15 bases between the two ends.

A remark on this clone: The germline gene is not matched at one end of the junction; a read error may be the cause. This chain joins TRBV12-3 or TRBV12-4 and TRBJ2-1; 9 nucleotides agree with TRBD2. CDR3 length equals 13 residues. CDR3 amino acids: CASSPIAGARRVF. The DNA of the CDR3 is TGTGCCAGCAGCCCAATAGCGGGGGCCCGGCGTGTCTTC.

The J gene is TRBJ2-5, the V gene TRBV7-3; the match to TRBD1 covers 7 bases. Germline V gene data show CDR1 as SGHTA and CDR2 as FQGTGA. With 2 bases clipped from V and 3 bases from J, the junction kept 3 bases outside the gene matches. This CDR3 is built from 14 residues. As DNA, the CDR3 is TGTGCCAGCAGCTTAGACAGGGAAGAAGAGACCCAGTACTTC. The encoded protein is CASSLDREEETQYF. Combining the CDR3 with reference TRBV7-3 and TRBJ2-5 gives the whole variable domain GAGVSQTPSNKVTEKGKYVELRCDPISGHTALYWYRQSLGQGPEFLIYFQGTGAADDSGLPNDRFFAVRPEGSVSTLKIQRTERGDSAVYLCASSLDREEETQYFGPGTRLLVL.

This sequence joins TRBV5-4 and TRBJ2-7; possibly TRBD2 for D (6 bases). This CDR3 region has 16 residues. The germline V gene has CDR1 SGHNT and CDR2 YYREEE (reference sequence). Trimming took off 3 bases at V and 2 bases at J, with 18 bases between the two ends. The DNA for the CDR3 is TGTGCCAGCAGCTCGCCTTTTAGCGGAGGAGCCTACGAGCAGTACTTC. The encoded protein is CASSSPFSGGAYEQYF.

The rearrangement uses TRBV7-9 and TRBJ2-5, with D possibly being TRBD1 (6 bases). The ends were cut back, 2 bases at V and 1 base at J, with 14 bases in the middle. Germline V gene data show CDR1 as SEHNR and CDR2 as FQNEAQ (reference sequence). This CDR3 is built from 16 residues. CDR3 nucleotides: TGTGCCAGCAGCTTACCCAAAGACAGGTCCCAAGAGACCCAGTACTTC. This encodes CASSLPKDRSQETQYF.

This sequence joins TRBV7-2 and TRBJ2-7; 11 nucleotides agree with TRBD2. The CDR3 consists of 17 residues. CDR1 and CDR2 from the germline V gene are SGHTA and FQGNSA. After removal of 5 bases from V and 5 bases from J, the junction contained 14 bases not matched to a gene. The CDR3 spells CASSAASGASGRNEQYF. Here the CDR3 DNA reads TGTGCCAGCAGCGCCGCGTCTGGGGCTAGCGGGAGGAACGAGCAGTACTTC.

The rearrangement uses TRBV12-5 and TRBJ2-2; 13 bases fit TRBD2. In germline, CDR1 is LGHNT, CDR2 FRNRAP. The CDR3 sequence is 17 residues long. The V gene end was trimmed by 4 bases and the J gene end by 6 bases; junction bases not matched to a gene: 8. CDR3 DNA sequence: TGTGCTAGTGGTTCGCAACCGGGACTAGCGGGATCCGGGGAGCTGTTTTTT. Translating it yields CASGSQPGLAGSGELFF.